The 5 T cell receptor beta chains below were found in one sample sequenced in a study of blood T cell repertoires in COVID-19. Using immunoSEQ multiplex PCR, the repertoire was profiled, and TCRdb retains in-frame clones only, with some absent. In the table there are over 70,000 clones, 75% to 90% of which are singletons. The specimen was peripheral blood. All receptors come from a human donor in a cohort sampled during active COVID-19.

This rearrangement joins TRBV6-1 to TRBJ2-1; 9 bases align to TRBD1. J lost 2 bases, V lost 3 bases, and 2 bases had no gene match. Germline CDR1 and CDR2: MNHNS and SASEGT. The CDR3 is 15 amino acids. For the CDR3, the DNA is TGTGCCAGCAGTGAGGGACAGGGACCCTACAATGAGCAGTTCTTC. This encodes CASSEGQGPYNEQFF.

The chain employs TRBV5-4 and TRBJ1-1; TRBD1 might be the D (5 bases). The CDR3 runs to 15 residues. Trimming took off 4 bases at V and 1 base at J, with 14 bases between the two ends. Germline V CDR1 and CDR2: SGHNT, YYREEE (reference sequence). CDR3 bases: TGTGCCAGCAGCGAGACGATGACAGAGAACACTGAAGCTTTCTTT. Residues: CASSETMTENTEAFF.

V and J are TRBV5-8 and TRBJ1-1; D might be TRBD1 (5 bases). With 3 bases removed from V and 7 bases from J, the gap between germline ends came to 10 bases. CDR1 and CDR2 (germline): SGHTS, YDEGEE. The CDR3 is made up of 12 amino acids. The CDR3 region has the DNA TGTGCCAGCAGCTGGGGGGGAGGTGAAGCTTTCTTT. It specifies CASSWGGGEAFF.

The chain uses TRBV29-1 and TRBJ1-2; D unclear. CDR1 is SQVTM, CDR2 ANQGSEA, per germline. Trimming left V 0 bases short and J 8 bases short, with 13 bases between. This CDR3 comprises 13 residues. CDR3 protein: CSVEDPAAGGYTF. CDR3 DNA sequence: TGCAGCGTTGAAGATCCGGCAGCGGGCGGCTACACCTTC.

The chain recombines TRBV29-1 with TRBJ2-7; D is unresolved. This CDR3 is built from 9 residues. Germline values: CDR1 SQVTM, CDR2 ANQGSEA. V lost 6 bases and J 7 bases, leaving 7 bases between the germline ends. The CDR3 is CSVSGEQYF. CDR3 nucleotides: TGCAGCGTGTCAGGTGAGCAGTACTTC.